This TCR beta chain was observed in a study of blood T cells in healthy people across ages (dated by TCRdb to about 2015). In terms of the full investigation: In model experiments, roughly one uniquely barcoded TCR beta cDNA molecule per two T cells was captured by template switching. Age-related changes in TCR beta repertoire diversity were measured in the study by deep sequencing normalized with unique cDNA molecular identifiers. The donors were divided into four age groups: young (average approximately 16 years), middle-aged (approximately 39), aged (approximately 64) and long-lived (around 87). To avoid experimental bias, donors of different ages were randomly spread across the sequencing lanes. For two donors (one aged 18 to 30 and one aged 80 or older), the study analyzed two additional independent replicas of 1 million unique cDNA reads from the same blood draw.

The protocol used for the library was 5' RACE. Sequenced on an Illumina HiSeq 2500. A second PCR of 7 to 11 cycles was performed with a sample-barcoded 5' primer and a J-beta primer mix. Each TCR beta cDNA molecule received a unique molecular identifier from a template-switch 5' adaptor carrying 12 random nucleotides. Each sample yielded at least 3 million CDR3-containing paired-end reads. All of the RNA was converted into first-strand cDNA using the Mint cDNA synthesis kit, with a TRBC-specific oligonucleotide serving as the primer. All cDNA was treated with uracil-DNA glycosylase and then went through a first 18-cycle PCR with the universal primers M1SS and BC2_uni_R. As for the authors' bioinformatics: Normalization of each sample was performed by random selection of 1 million high-quality reads, each carrying a distinct molecular identifier. Instead of being binned into consensus sequences, reads that shared molecular identifiers were thrown out. CDR3 identification, clonotype clustering and error correction used MiTCR with a Q25 quality threshold and the strictest error-elimination algorithm. A nonparametric unseen species model using Euler transformation provided a lower-bound estimate of total TCR beta diversity. TCRdb trimmed public reads at Q25 via fastp, called clones via MiXCR and kept in-frame beta chains. Each entry merges the rows of one CDR3 protein and shows their most common DNA and genes. TCRdb, not the original authors, processed these V and J calls. The sample contains 1.5 million to 2 million distinct CDR3 sequences, about 50% of them found a single time. Of the sample, over 2% falls within the top ten clones.

A few counts support this clonotype. No cognate antigen has been identified for it. No base quality values were provided; no much bigger clone lies one nucleotide off. CDR1 and CDR2, per the germline V gene, are SQVTM and ANQGSEA. The junction carries 16 bases between V and J, which are trimmed by 4 bases and 0 bases respectively. Including the terminal cysteine and phenylalanine, the CDR3 comprises 15 residues. Just the 45-base CDR3 DNA is kept, in frame starting at base 1. The paper as a whole reports these results and caveats: Because profiling used bulk unsorted PBMCs, naive and antigen-experienced compartments could not be compared conclusively. Estimates of total diversity based on one million sequenced T cells were regarded as lower bounds and as underestimates. Observed TCR beta diversity per million T cells fell roughly linearly with age, and a significant reduction was already apparent by age approximately 40. Compared with the aged group, the long-lived group had more naive CD4+ T cells, fewer expanded clones and increased TCR diversity, suggesting age selection. There was a strong correlation between observed TCR beta diversity and the percentage of naive T cells measured by flow cytometry. Because donor CMV infection status was unknown, age-related changes in expanded clonotypes were potentially confounded.

Systemically healthy Caucasian individuals from Russia, 39 in total and aged about 6 to 90 years, were included as donors. Approximately 9.3 milliliters of peripheral blood were drawn from each donor into EDTA-treated Vacutainer tubes. Ficoll-Paque density-gradient centrifugation was used to isolate PBMCs, with at least 6.5 million per sample. Total RNA was extracted from PBMCs with Trizol reagent, with at least 5.5 micrograms obtained per sample. For every donor, flow cytometry on a PBMC aliquot measured the percentage of naive CD45RAhigh/CD27high T cells. The chain links TRBV29-1 with TRBJ2-7, with the D call perhaps TRBD1 or TRBD2, each one matching 5 bases. The sequenced sample consisted of blood. The receptor was isolated from a middle-aged woman in good health. The nucleotide sequence is TGCAGCGTTGTCGTTAGGGGACGCAGCTCCTACGAGCAGTACTTC. Its translation reads: CSVVVRGRSSYEQYF.